These 14 T cell receptor beta chains originate from one sample sequenced in a study of identical twins. TCRdb recomputed calls from the 5' RACE reads with MiXCR, one row per CDR3 protein. The profile covers around 250,000 distinct CDR3 sequences, with roughly 13% appearing a single time and about 4% taken by the ten largest. The data also belong to a second study, concerning yellow fever vaccine responses in identical twins.

Sequenced sample: memory (CD45RO+) T cells sorted from blood. These receptors originate from a young woman in good health.

This clonotype was observed at least ten times. The chain has TRBV28 and TRBJ2-1; 8 bases are shared with TRBD2. Germline V gives CDR1 MDHEN, CDR2 SYDVKM. The CDR3 length is 13 residues. V lost 7 bases and J lost 14; bases outside the gene matches: 13. CDR3 in amino acids: CASNLPGLGLEFF. Written as DNA, the CDR3 is TGTGCCAGCAACTTACCGGGACTAGGTTTAGAGTTCTTC. Combining the CDR3 with reference TRBV28 and TRBJ2-1 gives the whole variable domain DVKVTQSSRYLVKRTGEKVFLECVQDMDHENMFWYRQDPGLGLRLIYFSYDVKMKEKGDIPEGYSVSREKKERFSLILESASTNQTSMYLCASNLPGLGLEFFGPGTRLTVL.

Within the sample, this clonotype is medium-sized. The chain employs TRBV29-1 and TRBJ1-1, with TRBD1 as a possible D gene (5 bases). Looked up from germline, CDR1 is SQVTM and CDR2 is ANQGSEA. The V end was cut by 8 bases, the J end by 1 base, with 14 bases between. The CDR3 length is 13 residues. The CDR3: CSFARGGNTEAFF. The CDR3 region has the DNA TGCAGCTTTGCCCGGGGGGGGAACACTGAAGCTTTCTTT.

The gene calls are TRBV27 and TRBJ2-1, with a tentative D call TRBD2 (6 bases). Per the germline V gene, CDR1 is MNHEY and CDR2 is SMNVEV (reference sequence). V was cut by 3 bases and J by 2 bases, with 8 bases left in between. The CDR3 has 14 residues. CDR3 region: CASSFSGTYNEQFF. CDR3 coding DNA: TGTGCCAGCAGTTTTAGCGGAACCTACAATGAGCAGTTCTTC.

This clonotype was seen ten or more times. The gene calls are TRBV20-1 and TRBJ2-5; TRBD2 is a possible D gene (6 bases). Germline V gene lookup returns CDR1 DFQATT and CDR2 SNEGSKA (reference sequence). The CDR3 is 16 amino acids. The germline V and J ends were trimmed by 3 bases and 2 bases, with 19 bases remaining between them. CDR3: CSARSMAAGPQETQYF. CDR3 bases: TGCAGTGCTAGGTCGATGGCTGCGGGGCCTCAAGAGACCCAGTACTTC.

This clonotype has at least ten counts. CDR3: CASSETRNEQFF. The CDR3 DNA sequence: TGTGCCAGCAGTGAGACAAGGAATGAGCAGTTCTTC. V gene TRBV2 combines with J gene TRBJ2-1, with D unclear. Per germline, CDR1 SNHLY and CDR2 FYNNEI. This CDR3 spans 12 amino acids. Trimming cost V 3 bases and J 7 bases, with 7 bases left between them.

This clonotype was seen a handful of times. The chain joins TRBV15 to TRBJ2-2, with 7 bases matching TRBD1. The germline V gene encodes CDR1 LNHNV and CDR2 YYDKDF (reference sequence). The CDR3 length is 14 residues. With V trimmed by 4 bases and J by 3 bases, 2 bases remained unmatched. The chain's CDR3 is CATSKGTDTGELFF. The CDR3 coding sequence is TGTGCCACCAGCAAAGGGACAGACACCGGGGAGCTGTTTTTT.

The V and J genes are TRBV7-9 and TRBJ2-2; D call uncertain. Trimming cost V 0 bases and J 6 bases, with 5 bases left between them. The germline V gene has CDR1 SEHNR and CDR2 FQNEAQ (reference sequence). The CDR3 runs to 13 residues. This CDR3 reads CASSLAVAGELFF. The DNA for the CDR3 is TGTGCCAGCAGCTTAGCTGTGGCCGGGGAGCTGTTTTTT.

This clonotype was observed many times. The V call is TRBV24-1, the J call TRBJ2-7, with 7 bases fitting TRBD1. The junction had 5 bases not matched to a gene; V was cut back by 4 bases and J by 0 bases. Germline CDR1 is KGHDR and CDR2 is SFDVKD. This CDR3 region has 15 residues. In DNA, the CDR3 is TGTGCCACCAGTGACCCGGACAGGAGCTCCTACGAGCAGTACTTC. Translated, it gives CATSDPDRSSYEQYF.

This clonotype was observed a handful of times. The V call is TRBV7-9, the J call TRBJ2-6, with D hard to call. Deletions cut 1 base from V and 4 bases from J, with 8 bases between. The germline CDR1 and CDR2 sequences are SEHNR and FQNEAQ (reference sequence). The CDR3 runs to 15 residues. The CDR3 loop reads CASSLEIGGANVLTF. In nucleotides, the CDR3 is TGTGCCAGCAGCTTAGAAATCGGGGGGGCCAACGTCCTGACTTTC.

There are a few counts of this clonotype. The chain links TRBV20-1 to TRBJ2-6; 12 positions match TRBD1. The CDR3 is 17 residues long. The germline V gene encodes CDR1 DFQATT and CDR2 SNEGSKA (reference sequence). V lost 5 bases and J lost 0; bases outside the gene matches: 5. The CDR3 nucleotides read TGCAGTGCTGGGGGGGACAGGGGGCACTCTGGGGCCAACGTCCTGACTTTC. Its protein product is CSAGGDRGHSGANVLTF.

This clonotype has just a few counts. The chain carries TRBV7-2 and TRBJ2-1; D could derive from TRBD1 or TRBD2 (5 bases each). CDR1 and CDR2 (germline): SGHTA, FQGNSA. V lost 0 bases, J lost 5 bases, and 14 bases lay in between. This CDR3 region has 16 residues. The CDR3 DNA reads TGTGCCAGCAGCTTAGCGGGACGTAAATCTAACAATGAGCAGTTCTTC. It encodes CASSLAGRKSNNEQFF.

Only a few counts were recorded for this clonotype. V usage is TRBV5-4 and J usage is TRBJ2-2; perhaps TRBD2 as D (6 bases). This CDR3 spans 15 amino acids. Germline CDR1 and CDR2: SGHNT and YYREEE (reference sequence). V dropped 3 bases and J dropped 5 bases, with 14 bases sitting between them. Here the CDR3 reads CASSSSGTRTGELFF. CDR3 in DNA: TGTGCCAGCAGCTCCTCCGGGACTCGAACCGGGGAGCTGTTTTTT.

The V call is TRBV3-1, the J call TRBJ2-1; 9 positions agree with TRBD2. Per germline, CDR1 LGHDT and CDR2 YNNKEL (reference sequence). CDR3 length equals 14 residues. Unmatched junction bases numbered 5, after V lost 4 bases and J lost 7 bases. Written as DNA, the CDR3 is TGTGCCAGCAGCCCCGGACTAGCGAGGAATGAGCAGTTCTTC. Translated, it gives CASSPGLARNEQFF.

Only a few counts were recorded for this clonotype. The genes are TRBV4-3 and TRBJ2-2; 16 bases are shared with TRBD2. V lost 4 bases to trimming and J lost 8 bases; unmatched junction nucleotides: 7. This CDR3 has 17 amino acids. The V gene's germline CDR1 is LGHNA and CDR2 YSLEER. The CDR3 DNA is TGCGCCAGCAGCCGAACCGGGACTAGCGGGAGGGCGGGGGAGCTGTTTTTT. This translates into CASSRTGTSGRAGELFF.